This T cell receptor (beta chain) originates from a study of cytomegalovirus exposure and HLA in healthy donors. CDR3 size: 14 residues. V dropped 5 bases and J dropped 4; count of bases not matched to a gene: 5. Looked up from germline, CDR1 is LNHDA and CDR2 is SQIVND (reference sequence). PCR primers comprised 60 Vbeta and 13 Jbeta primers. The assay was immunoSEQ multiplex PCR, and TCRdb's table has in-frame clones only and misses some. This sample has approximately 110,000 clones, with around 79% found just once. This clone was counted once. The sample consisted of PBMCs. The receptor comes from a woman aged 40-49 years in good health and CMV-seronegative. The rearrangement uses TRBV19 and TRBJ1-2; 9 bases line up with TRBD1. The CDR3 DNA reads as TGTGCCAGTAGTGGGGGGACAGGGCCCTATGGCTACACCTTC. Translated: CASSGGTGPYGYTF.